Each of the 27 T cell receptor beta chains below was sequenced from the same sample in a study of sequential checkpoint blockade in melanoma. Here immunoSEQ multiplex PCR was the method, and the copy in TCRdb shows in-frame clones only, minus some. This table has 5,600 or so clones, around half appearing once. Treatment of the sample: randomized to nivolumab then ipilimumab (arm A) or the reverse (arm B). The sequences come from CD8+ T cells sorted from blood (inferred from file names), collected from a patient given nivolumab and ipilimumab in sequence. Receptors originate from a human donor with melanoma.

The V gene is TRBV7-6, the J gene TRBJ2-1; D may be TRBD1 (6 bases). The CDR3 loop spans 15 amino acids. V lost 2 bases and J 4 bases, leaving 12 bases between the germline ends. Germline-derived CDR1 and CDR2 are SGHVS and FNYEAQ. The CDR3 loop is CASSLYRTEYNEQFF. The CDR3 coding sequence is TGTGCCAGCAGCTTATACCGGACAGAGTACAATGAGCAGTTCTTC.

V gene TRBV6-6 combines with J gene TRBJ2-1, with 8 bases fitting TRBD2. Germline loops: CDR1 MNHNY, CDR2 SVGAGI (reference sequence). CDR3 length equals 15 residues. With 8 bases clipped from V and 6 bases from J, the junction kept 12 bases outside the gene matches. CDR3 nucleotide sequence: TGTGCCAGCGAGCCCGGGACTAGGGGCCGCAATGAGCAGTTCTTC. Translated: CASEPGTRGRNEQFF.

The rearrangement joins TRBV6-5 to TRBJ2-3, with D perhaps matching TRBD2 (7 bases). V lost 9 bases, J lost 1 base, and 14 bases lay in between. Looked up from germline, CDR1 is MNHEY and CDR2 is SVGAGI. This CDR3 contains 14 residues. Here the CDR3 reads CASSKGGGTDTQYF. CDR3 coding DNA: TGTGCCAGTTCGAAAGGGGGGGGCACAGATACGCAGTATTTT.

The J gene is TRBJ2-5, the V gene TRBV4-3; possibly TRBD2 for D (6 bases). Germline values: CDR1 LGHNA, CDR2 YSLEER. CDR3 size: 17 residues. The germline V and J ends were trimmed by 0 bases and 1 base, with 15 bases remaining between them. In nucleotides, the CDR3 is TGCGCCAGCAGCCAAGAAGACCCAGGCGGGGCCCAAGAGACCCAGTACTTC. This gives the protein CASSQEDPGGAQETQYF.

This clone has more than one count but fewer than ten. The rearrangement uses TRBV19 and TRBJ2-7; 10 positions agree with TRBD2. The CDR3 totals 14 residues. The germline CDR1 and CDR2 sequences are LNHDA and SQIVND (reference sequence). Trimming at V came to 7 bases and at J to 3 bases, leaving 6 bases not matched to a gene. The CDR3 DNA follows: TGTGCCAGTACCCCGGGACTAGCGCACTACGAGCAGTACTTC. As protein: CASTPGLAHYEQYF.

This sequence joins TRBV27 and TRBJ2-1; D is possibly TRBD2 (5 bases). Germline CDR1 is MNHEY and CDR2 is SMNVEV (reference sequence). Trimming pared 5 bases from V and 3 bases from J, leaving 14 bases between. This CDR3 is 15 amino acids long. CDR3 nucleotide sequence: TGTGCCAGCAGTCCGCAACTAGGTGGCTACAATGAGCAGTTCTTC. Protein: CASSPQLGGYNEQFF.

This clone has more than one count but fewer than ten. Other DNA sequences from this sample encode an identical CDR3 as well. V is TRBV7-9 and J is TRBJ1-1; tentatively, D is TRBD1 (5 bases). Germline V gene sequence: CDR1 SEHNR, CDR2 FQNEAQ (reference sequence). With 5 bases removed from V and 4 bases from J, the gap between germline ends came to 11 bases. This CDR3 has 13 residues. The DNA for the CDR3 is TGTGCCAGCAGCCCCACGGGGGGCACTGAAGCTTTCTTT. Translated: CASSPTGGTEAFF.

In its sample, this clone was seen a few times. The V and J genes are TRBV5-6 and TRBJ1-2, with D possibly TRBD1 on 6 matching bases. Germline loops: CDR1 SGHDT, CDR2 YYEEEE. V was cut by 0 bases and J by 6 bases, with 9 bases left in between. This CDR3 spans 13 amino acids. The CDR3: CASSLGGPDGYTF. The CDR3 DNA follows: TGTGCCAGCAGCTTGGGGGGGCCAGATGGCTACACCTTC.

This clone was observed at least ten times. In DNA, the CDR3 is TGTGCCAGCAGTATTAGCGGGACAAATTACGAGCAGTACTTC. Protein: CASSISGTNYEQYF. The chain joins TRBV27 to TRBJ2-7; 8 bases match TRBD2. The ends lost 5 bases at V and 4 bases at J; junction bases unmatched: 7. This CDR3 spans 14 amino acids. Germline loops: CDR1 MNHEY, CDR2 SMNVEV (reference sequence).

With regard to this clone: A junction boundary mismatches the germline segment, possibly from a read error. J is TRBJ1-2 and V is TRBV7-2; TRBD1 might be the D (6 bases). The CDR3 runs 15 residues. Germline CDR1 is SGHTA and CDR2 is FQGNSA. CDR3 DNA sequence: TGCGCCAGCAGCCAAGACGTAACAGGGAACTATGGCTACACCTTC. This translates into CASSQDVTGNYGYTF.

The chain links TRBV28 to TRBJ2-4, with 7 nucleotides matching TRBD2. The CDR3 extends over 16 amino acids. The junction had 10 bases not matched to a gene; V was cut back by 7 bases and J by 1 base. The germline V gene has CDR1 MDHEN and CDR2 SYDVKM. In DNA, the CDR3 is TGTGCCAGCAATTCTCTGGGAGGGGCGGCCAAAAACATTCAGTACTTC. It encodes CASNSLGGAAKNIQYF.

For this clone: Compared with germline, one end of the junction differs, possibly owing to a read error. The chain links TRBV7-9 to TRBJ2-1; 9 bases line up with TRBD2. This CDR3 has 17 residues. The V gene's germline CDR1 is SEHNR and CDR2 FQNEAQ (reference sequence). The chain's CDR3 is CASSTRYGGRAGNEQFF. The CDR3 bases are TGCGCCAGCAGCACTCGGTACGGCGGGAGGGCCGGGAATGAGCAGTTCTTC.

This clone is judged medium-sized (0.01 to 0.1%). The chain combines TRBV13 with TRBJ1-2; TRBD1 matches at 8 bases. The CDR3 is made up of 16 amino acids. The V gene end was trimmed by 4 bases and the J gene end by 1 base; junction bases not matched to a gene: 8. The germline CDR1 and CDR2 sequences are PRHDT and FYEKMQ (reference sequence). For the CDR3, the DNA is TGTGCCAGCAGCTCTTCCGGGACAGGCCTTAACTATGGCTACACCTTC. Amino acids: CASSSSGTGLNYGYTF. The entire variable domain, with the rest obtained from reference TRBV13 and TRBJ1-2, is as follows: AAGVIQSPRHLIKEKRETATLKCYPIPRHDTVYWYQQGPGQDPQFLISFYEKMQSDKGSIPDRFSAQQFSDYHSELNMSSLELGDSALYFCASSSSGTGLNYGYTFGSGTRLTVV.

J is TRBJ2-3 and V is TRBV28; D remains unclear. From germline, CDR1 is MDHEN and CDR2 SYDVKM. The V and J ends lost 2 bases and 0 bases respectively, with 12 bases between them. The CDR3 runs 16 residues. The CDR3 is CASSLEFVGSTDTQYF. CDR3 nucleotides: TGTGCCAGCAGTTTAGAGTTCGTCGGGAGCACAGATACGCAGTATTTT.

This chain uses TRBV7-4 with TRBJ2-7; weak D call: TRBD2 (5 bases). Between the trimmed V and J ends, which lost 5 bases and 9 bases, there was a span of 17 bases. The germline V gene has CDR1 SGHVT and CDR2 SQSDAQ. The length of the CDR3 is 13 residues. In DNA form, the CDR3 reads TGTGCCAGCAGCCCTCGGACGGAGGTAAGGCAGTACTTC. Translating it yields CASSPRTEVRQYF.

The V gene is TRBV4-2, the J gene TRBJ2-3, with 9 nucleotides matching TRBD2. V was clipped by 0 bases and J by 4 bases; unmatched bases: 2. Germline CDR1 reads LGHNA; CDR2 reads YNFKEQ. The CDR3 contains 15 residues. CDR3 coding DNA: TGTGCCAGCAGCCAAGAGCGGGGGGGCCCAGATACGCAGTATTTT. This encodes CASSQERGGPDTQYF.

This chain uses TRBV7-9 with TRBJ2-6, with a weak D call TRBD1 (5 bases). The CDR3 totals 14 residues. In germline, CDR1 is SEHNR, CDR2 FQNEAQ (reference sequence). The germline V and J ends were trimmed by 7 bases and 4 bases, with 11 bases remaining between them. CDR3 in DNA: TGTGCCAGCAAGGGGTATGAGGGGGCCAACGTCCTGACTTTC. This translates into CASKGYEGANVLTF.

V usage is TRBV13 and J usage is TRBJ2-2; 9 positions match TRBD1. The V and J ends lost 4 bases and 4 bases, in that order; junction bases with no gene match: 4. This CDR3 comprises 15 residues. Germline assignment: CDR1 PRHDT and CDR2 FYEKMQ (reference sequence). This CDR3 reads CASSWGQGGTGELFF. The DNA of the CDR3 is TGTGCCAGCAGCTGGGGACAGGGTGGCACCGGGGAGCTGTTTTTT.

The V and J genes are TRBV2 and TRBJ1-5; D unresolved. The CDR3 covers 15 residues. Germline assignment: CDR1 SNHLY and CDR2 FYNNEI. Trimming shortened V by 5 bases and J by 1 base, and 12 bases separated the two germline ends. For the CDR3, the DNA is TGTGCCAGCAGTTTTGGTGTGAGCAGCAATCAGCCCCAGCATTTT. It specifies CASSFGVSSNQPQHF.

The chain employs TRBV9 and TRBJ2-6, with D tentatively TRBD1 (6 bases). Trimming left V 0 bases short and J 0 bases short, with 10 bases between. CDR1 SGDLS and CDR2 YYNGEE come from the germline V gene. CDR3 length equals 17 residues. The CDR3 DNA reads TGTGCCAGCAGCGTAGCTACCAGGGGCTCTGGGGCCAACGTCCTGACTTTC. Translation gives CASSVATRGSGANVLTF.

The V gene is TRBV6-6, the J gene TRBJ2-7; D perhaps matches TRBD2 (6 bases). The CDR3 has 15 residues. Germline-derived CDR1 and CDR2 are MNHNY and SVGAGI (reference sequence). Deletions cut 6 bases from V and 2 bases from J, with 17 bases between. The CDR3 here is CASRLGAGQPYEQYF. The CDR3 coding sequence is TGTGCCAGCAGATTGGGTGCGGGGCAGCCCTACGAGCAGTACTTC.

This clone qualifies as medium-sized (0.01 to 0.1%). The V and J genes are TRBV6-4 and TRBJ2-3; TRBD2 aligns across 10 bases. The J segment lost 6 bases and the V segment lost 3 bases, leaving 9 bases of the junction unmatched. Germline V lookup: CDR1 MRHNA, CDR2 SNTAGT. This CDR3 region has 16 residues. The CDR3 nucleotides read TGTGCCAGCAGTGATGCAAGCGGGGGGGCCCCCGATACGCAGTATTTT. This gives the protein CASSDASGGAPDTQYF.

By its share, this clone is medium-sized. The gene calls are TRBV19 and TRBJ2-3; TRBD2 matches 7 bases. The V gene's germline CDR1 is LNHDA and CDR2 SQIVND (reference sequence). The CDR3 extends over 16 amino acids. V was pared by 0 bases and J by 0 bases, with 3 bases of the junction left unmatched. DNA for the CDR3: TGTGCCAGTAGTATAGACATTAGCGGGAGCACAGATACGCAGTATTTT. Its protein is CASSIDISGSTDTQYF.

The rearrangement uses TRBV9 and TRBJ2-5; tentative D call: TRBD2 (5 bases). Germline CDR1 reads SGDLS; CDR2 reads YYNGEE. V lost 2 bases, J lost 1 base, and 12 bases lay in between. The CDR3 is made up of 15 amino acids. The CDR3 nucleotides are TGTGCCAGCAGCGTCTTAGCGAGGAGCCAAGAGACCCAGTACTTC. It codes for CASSVLARSQETQYF.

The genes are TRBV28 and TRBJ1-1; TRBD1 agrees at 8 bases. The germline gives CDR1 MDHEN, CDR2 SYDVKM. This CDR3 contains 16 residues. Trimming cost V 3 bases and J 1 base; bases outside gene matches: 7. The DNA for the CDR3 is TGTGCCAGCAGTTTTTTACCGGGACAGGCGAACACTGAAGCTTTCTTT. As protein: CASSFLPGQANTEAFF. Based on the CDR3 plus reference TRBV28 and TRBJ1-1, the full variable domain is DVKVTQSSRYLVKRTGEKVFLECVQDMDHENMFWYRQDPGLGLRLIYFSYDVKMKEKGDIPEGYSVSREKKERFSLILESASTNQTSMYLCASSFLPGQANTEAFFGQGTRLTVV.

This chain uses TRBV9 with TRBJ2-7; 8 positions match TRBD1. Per the germline V gene, CDR1 is SGDLS and CDR2 is YYNGEE. With V trimmed by 1 base and J by 3 bases, 0 bases remained unmatched. The CDR3 spans 13 residues. The CDR3 loop reads CASSVTGGYEQYF. The DNA of the CDR3 is TGTGCCAGCAGCGTAACAGGGGGCTACGAGCAGTACTTC.

This clone was observed a few times. This may stem from a read error, because a much larger clone lies one nucleotide away. The V call is TRBV4-2, the J call TRBJ1-5, with D tentatively TRBD1 (5 bases). Germline CDR1 is LGHNA and CDR2 is YNFKEQ. The V end was cut by 5 bases, the J end by 0 bases, with 8 bases between. CDR3 length: 14 amino acids. CDR3 loop: CASSTQDSNQPQHF. CDR3 DNA: TGTGCCAGCAGCACACAGGATAGCAATCAGCCCCAGCATTTT.